This T cell receptor (beta chain) was recorded in a study of beta chain features in type 1 diabetes. Whole-study findings and limits: When Type 1 diabetes patients were examined, their TCRB CDR3s proved moderately but significantly shorter in all four CD4+ subsets. Overrepresentation of cells with high TCR expression could result from cDNA sequencing.

As every portion of the isolated RNA was reverse transcribed, the sequencing read expressed TCRB transcripts. Profiling relied on immunoSEQ multiplex PCR, and the TCRdb table lists in-frame clones only, not all of them. The sample shows some 160,000 clones, approximately 8.4% of them seen only once. On this clone itself: Its cognate antigen is unknown.

Germline V lookup: CDR1 SQVTM, CDR2 ANQGSEA. The CDR3 is 12 amino acids. V lost 6 bases and J lost 5; bases outside the gene matches: 7. CD45RO/CCR7/CD25/CD127/CD95/CD27 staining was used to isolate CD4+ naive, central memory, regulatory and stem cell-like memory cells by sorting. The J gene is TRBJ2-7, the V gene TRBV29-1, with 7 nucleotides matching TRBD2. Sequencing used central memory CD4+ T cells from blood. This TCR came from a woman aged 18-29 years in good health. This CDR3 is CSVGEGADEQYF. Written as DNA, the CDR3 is TGCAGCGTCGGGGAGGGAGCGGACGAGCAGTACTTC.